The 28 T cell receptor beta chains below all came from one sample that was sequenced in a study of blood T cell repertoires in COVID-19. Clones were sequenced by immunoSEQ multiplex PCR, and TCRdb holds only the in-frame ones, with some missing. The sample shows about 220,000 clones, roughly 85% of them seen only once. The material sequenced was peripheral blood. These receptors were obtained from a woman aged 70-85 years with COVID-19, enrolled during active disease.

V usage is TRBV28 and J usage is TRBJ1-4; D is unclear. Trimming took 8 bases from V and 4 from J, leaving 23 bases between them. Per germline, CDR1 MDHEN and CDR2 SYDVKM. CDR3 size: 17 residues. CDR3 DNA: TGTGCCAGCCGCCAATCCAGCGGGAGGAGGATTAATGAAAAACTGTTTTTT. Protein product: CASRQSSGRRINEKLFF.

Worth noting for this clone: Sequence at one end of the junction differs from germline and may be a read error. The CDR3 here is CAGSLGQANTEAFF. The DNA for the CDR3 is TGTGCCGGCAGCTTAGGACAAGCGAACACTGAAGCTTTCTTT. The chain links TRBV7-6 to TRBJ1-1, with D possibly matching TRBD1 (5 bases). The CDR3 loop spans 14 amino acids. Germline-derived CDR1 and CDR2 are SGHVS and FNYEAQ.

The genes are TRBV5-1 and TRBJ1-4, with D maybe TRBD1 (6 bases). The V and J ends lost 4 bases and 1 base respectively, with 11 bases between them. The CDR3 is 15 residues long. The germline V gene has CDR1 SGHRS and CDR2 YFSETQ. The chain's CDR3 is CASSVDRQTNEKLFF. The CDR3 nucleotides read TGCGCCAGCAGCGTCGACAGGCAAACTAATGAAAAACTGTTTTTT. Complete variable domain (other parts from reference TRBV5-1 and TRBJ1-4): KAGVTQTPRYLIKTRGQQVTLSCSPISGHRSVSWYQQTPGQGLQFLFEYFSETQRNKGNFPGRFSGRQFSNSRSEMNVSTLELGDSALYLCASSVDRQTNEKLFFGSGTQLSVL.

The chain is built from TRBV9 and TRBJ2-5; D gene unclear. CDR1 is SGDLS and CDR2 is YYNGEE in the germline V gene. V dropped 0 bases and J dropped 5 bases, with 11 bases sitting between them. The CDR3 runs to 14 residues. The CDR3 loop is CASSVGVQVETQYF. The DNA for the CDR3 is TGTGCCAGCAGCGTAGGCGTGCAAGTGGAGACCCAGTACTTC. Looking up the rest from reference TRBV9 and TRBJ2-5 gives the full variable domain: DSGVTQTPKHLITATGQRVTLRCSPRSGDLSVYWYQQSLDQGLQFLIQYYNGEERAKGNILERFSAQQFPDLHSELNLSSLELGDSALYFCASSVGVQVETQYFGPGTRLLVL.

The rearrangement uses TRBV5-6 and TRBJ2-3; TRBD1 might be the D (6 bases). This CDR3 comprises 15 residues. Germline V gives CDR1 SGHDT, CDR2 YYEEEE. Trimming took 4 bases from V and 2 from J, leaving 14 bases between them. The CDR3 coding sequence is TGTGCCAGCAGCCCCTGGAGACAGGACACAGATACGCAGTATTTT. Its protein is CASSPWRQDTDTQYF.

V and J are TRBV23-1 and TRBJ1-1; 7 bases match TRBD1. TRBV23-1 is assigned to the ORF class and has an uncertain function. There are 13 residues in the CDR3. V lost 8 bases and J lost 6; bases outside the gene matches: 9. This chain's CDR3 is CASSDRSGPEAFF. The CDR3 DNA reads TGCGCCAGCTCGGACAGGTCGGGGCCTGAAGCTTTCTTT.

This sequence joins TRBV4-2 and TRBJ1-2; 10 nucleotides line up with TRBD1. The CDR3 totals 17 residues. CDR1 and CDR2 from the germline V gene are LGHNA and YNFKEQ. J lost 4 bases, V lost 4 bases, and 12 bases had no gene match. DNA for the CDR3: TGTGCCAGCAGCCCCAGGGAGGGACAGGGGTTCATCTATGGCTACACCTTC. It is translated as CASSPREGQGFIYGYTF.

This clone was detected only a few times. The V call is TRBV7-2, the J call TRBJ1-1, with a tentative D call TRBD1 (6 bases). V dropped 0 bases and J dropped 4 bases, with 15 bases sitting between them. CDR1 is SGHTA, CDR2 FQGNSA, per germline. The CDR3 consists of 16 residues. The CDR3, as DNA: TGTGCCAGCAGCTTAGCGTCACAGGGTTGGAGCACTGAAGCTTTCTTT. Protein product: CASSLASQGWSTEAFF.

The chain links TRBV7-9 to TRBJ2-2; tentatively, D is TRBD1 (5 bases). CDR3 length: 15 residues. CDR1 is SEHNR, CDR2 FQNEAQ, per germline (reference sequence). V gave up 4 bases and J gave up 3 bases, with 12 bases separating them. Here the CDR3 reads CASSSYRQYTGELFF. For the CDR3, the DNA is TGTGCCAGCAGCTCCTATCGACAGTACACCGGGGAGCTGTTTTTT.

This clone was seen only a few times. The chain joins TRBV18 to TRBJ2-3, with a possible D match to TRBD2 (5 bases). The germline V gene has CDR1 KGHSH and CDR2 LQKENI. The CDR3 length is 15 residues. Trimming shortened V by 0 bases and J by 8 bases, and 15 bases separated the two germline ends. DNA of the CDR3: TGTGCCAGCTCACCACCTGTGGACTCTCGGGGTACGCAGTATTTT. As protein: CASSPPVDSRGTQYF.

Only one count was recorded for this clone. The rearrangement uses TRBV20-1 and TRBJ1-2; no definite D call. This CDR3 region has 13 residues. Germline assignment: CDR1 DFQATT and CDR2 SNEGSKA (reference sequence). Trimming took off 3 bases at V and 7 bases at J, with 15 bases between the two ends. CDR3 bases: TGCAGTGCTAGTTTGGCGGGGTCAGGTGGCTACACCTTC. Its protein is CSASLAGSGGYTF.

The chain has TRBV10-2 and TRBJ2-5; TRBD2 aligns across 10 bases. The CDR3 runs 16 residues. The germline V gene encodes CDR1 WSHSY and CDR2 SAAADI. Germline trimming cut 4 bases from V and 1 base from J; bases unmatched to any gene: 6. The CDR3: CASSALAGSFQETQYF. The CDR3 region has the DNA TGCGCCAGCAGTGCACTAGCGGGAAGCTTCCAAGAGACCCAGTACTTC.

The V gene is TRBV7-9, the J gene TRBJ2-7; possible D gene TRBD1, 5 bases. The CDR3 loop spans 12 amino acids. Trimming pared 4 bases from V and 7 bases from J, leaving 11 bases between. From germline, CDR1 is SEHNR and CDR2 FQNEAQ (reference sequence). This CDR3 reads CASSSQGSEQYF. The CDR3 DNA sequence: TGTGCCAGCAGCTCCCAGGGTTCTGAGCAGTACTTC.

The rearrangement joins TRBV7-9 to TRBJ1-2; D call uncertain. Germline V gene sequence: CDR1 SEHNR, CDR2 FQNEAQ (reference sequence). The CDR3 extends over 15 amino acids. The germline V and J ends were trimmed by 1 base and 7 bases, with 16 bases remaining between them. The CDR3 region has the DNA TGTGCCAGCAGCTTAGGGGCGAGATCGAGTAGTGGCTACACCTTC. Translation gives CASSLGARSSSGYTF.

The rearrangement uses TRBV3-1 (or the pseudogene TRBV3-2) and TRBJ1-2; D is possibly TRBD1 (6 bases). Trimming took off 3 bases at V and 4 bases at J, with 12 bases between the two ends. CDR1 and CDR2 (germline): LGHDT, YNNKEL (reference sequence). This CDR3 comprises 14 residues. CDR3 sequence reads: CASSHQGTVYGYTF. CDR3 sequence (DNA): TGTGCCAGCAGCCACCAGGGGACGGTCTATGGCTACACCTTC.

The CDR3 here is CASSLAVAGGRNEQFF. The CDR3, as DNA: TGTGCCAGCAGCCTTGCGGTAGCGGGGGGGCGCAATGAGCAGTTCTTC. The chain recombines TRBV6-2 or TRBV6-3 with TRBJ2-1; 11 positions agree with TRBD2. Germline CDR1 reads MNHEY; CDR2 reads SVGEGT. J lost 6 bases, V lost 6 bases, and 10 bases had no gene match. CDR3 length: 16 residues.

The chain is built from TRBV6-5 and TRBJ1-4, with 8 bases matching TRBD1. Germline-derived CDR1 and CDR2 are MNHEY and SVGAGI. V lost 2 bases to trimming and J lost 7 bases; unmatched junction nucleotides: 3. The CDR3 runs to 14 residues. CDR3 DNA sequence: TGTGCCAGCAGTTACCCGGACAGGGCTGAAAAACTGTTTTTT. Encoded protein: CASSYPDRAEKLFF.

This chain uses TRBV3-1 (or the pseudogene TRBV3-2) with TRBJ1-2; 8 nucleotides line up with TRBD1. The CDR3 consists of 14 residues. With 3 bases clipped from V and 7 bases from J, the junction kept 7 bases outside the gene matches. Germline CDR1 reads LGHDT; CDR2 reads YNNKEL (reference sequence). The CDR3 DNA reads as TGTGCCAGCAGCCAGGGAGACAGGGGTGGTGGCTACACCTTC. The encoded protein is CASSQGDRGGGYTF.

This rearrangement joins TRBV3-1 (or the pseudogene TRBV3-2) to TRBJ2-1; 7 positions match TRBD2. Trimming at V came to 5 bases and at J to 6 bases, leaving 10 bases not matched to a gene. The CDR3 has 15 residues. CDR1 LGHDT and CDR2 YNNKEL come from the germline V gene (reference sequence). CDR3 in DNA: TGTGCCAGCAGCTTCTACCGGGGCGGGAGCAATGAGCAGTTCTTC. Its protein product is CASSFYRGGSNEQFF.

The V gene is TRBV24-1, the J gene TRBJ1-2; TRBD1 aligns across 10 bases. Per the germline V gene, CDR1 is KGHDR and CDR2 is SFDVKD. The trim removed 3 bases at V and 5 bases at J, leaving 5 bases unmatched. This CDR3 is 15 amino acids long. In DNA form, the CDR3 reads TGTGCCACCAGTGATCCCGGGACAGGGGATTATGGCTACACCTTC. Residues: CATSDPGTGDYGYTF.

The chain recombines TRBV6-5 with TRBJ1-2; 7 nucleotides align to TRBD1. Germline CDR1 is MNHEY and CDR2 is SVGAGI. There are 15 residues in the CDR3. After removal of 0 bases from V and 4 bases from J, the junction contained 5 bases not matched to a gene. The chain's CDR3 is CASSYSGQVLYGYTF. The CDR3 region has the DNA TGTGCCAGCAGTTACTCCGGACAGGTTCTCTATGGCTACACCTTC.

This chain connects TRBV19 to TRBJ2-2; TRBD1 agrees at 7 bases. With 7 bases clipped from V and 6 bases from J, the junction kept 8 bases outside the gene matches. Germline CDR1 is LNHDA and CDR2 is SQIVND (reference sequence). The CDR3 consists of 14 residues. For the CDR3, the DNA is TGTGCCAGTAAATCAACAGGGGTCCCCGGGGAGCTGTTTTTT. Translating gives CASKSTGVPGELFF.

This chain joins TRBV9 and TRBJ1-6; D gene uncertain. The germline V and J ends were trimmed by 0 bases and 5 bases, with 6 bases remaining between them. This CDR3 contains 14 residues. Germline V gene data show CDR1 as SGDLS and CDR2 as YYNGEE. CDR3 residues: CASSVGRDNSPLHF. The CDR3 coding sequence is TGTGCCAGCAGCGTAGGGCGGGATAATTCACCCCTCCACTTT.

The sample holds a few counts of this clone. The chain has TRBV4-2 and TRBJ1-1, with D possibly matching TRBD1 (5 bases). The germline CDR1 and CDR2 sequences are LGHNA and YNFKEQ. This CDR3 region has 15 residues. V dropped 3 bases and J dropped 1 base, with 12 bases sitting between them. The CDR3 DNA follows: TGTGCCAGCAGCCAGTATGCCCAGGGGAACACTGAAGCTTTCTTT. Protein product: CASSQYAQGNTEAFF.

This rearrangement joins TRBV2 to TRBJ2-1; 12 bases map to TRBD2. The V gene end was trimmed by 3 bases and the J gene end by 10 bases; junction bases not matched to a gene: 7. The CDR3 spans 15 residues. The germline gives CDR1 SNHLY, CDR2 FYNNEI. CDR3 protein: CASSDFLAGGKEQFF. CDR3 sequence (DNA): TGTGCCAGCAGTGATTTTCTAGCGGGAGGGAAGGAGCAGTTCTTC.

The chain joins TRBV19 to TRBJ1-2; D possibly corresponds to TRBD1 (5 bases). The CDR3 runs 15 residues. Germline assignment: CDR1 LNHDA and CDR2 SQIVND (reference sequence). V lost 4 bases to trimming and J lost 6 bases, with 18 bases between them. CDR3 region: CASSTPQGWPDGYTF. In DNA, the CDR3 is TGTGCCAGTAGTACCCCGCAGGGTTGGCCTGATGGCTACACCTTC.

The chain couples TRBV19 to TRBJ2-2; TRBD1 is a possible D gene (6 bases). The CDR3 consists of 14 residues. Germline V lookup: CDR1 LNHDA, CDR2 SQIVND (reference sequence). Trimming removed 6 bases at V and 6 bases at J, with 14 bases between. The CDR3 loop is CASRNYRVSGELFF. The CDR3 bases are TGTGCCAGTAGAAATTACAGGGTTTCCGGGGAGCTGTTTTTT. The full variable domain, completed using reference TRBV19 and TRBJ2-2, is DGGITQSPKYLFRKEGQNVTLSCEQNLNHDAMYWYRQDPGQGLRLIYYSQIVNDFQKGDIAEGYSVSREKKESFPLTVTSAQKNPTAFYLCASRNYRVSGELFFGEGSRLTVL.

This sequence joins TRBV7-9 and TRBJ2-5; 9 bases align to TRBD1. Germline values: CDR1 SEHNR, CDR2 FQNEAQ (reference sequence). V shed 1 base and J 9 bases; nucleotides not matched to a gene: 6. The CDR3 is made up of 14 amino acids. The CDR3 bases are TGTGCCAGCAGCTTAGAGGGGGACAGGGAGGCCCAGTACTTC. It specifies CASSLEGDREAQYF.